This is a list of T cell receptor beta chains from one sample in a study. TCRdb analysed the 5' RACE reads with MiXCR anew, one entry per CDR3 protein. The sample holds under 9,500 distinct CDR3 sequences, around 31% seen once. Sequencing was carried out using Tregs sorted from blood. The receptors were gathered from a female donor with breast cancer. The CDR3 runs from the conserved cysteine through the conserved F or W. The order of the fields is J gene, D gene, clone size, V gene, CDR3 length, CDR3 DNA, CDR3 protein. D genes are given only for firm matches. Rows may omit the clone size; those that give it use once, few, many or a size class.

J: TRBJ1-2; D: .; size: .; V: TRBV3-1; length: 14; DNA: TGTGCCAGCAGCCAGCAGACCCAGACGAGTGGCTACACCTTC; CDR3: CASSQQTQTSGYTF
J: TRBJ1-3; D: .; size: .; V: TRBV10-3; length: 17; DNA: TGTGCCATCAGTGATCCGACCAAAGACATCTCTGGAAACACCATGTATTTT; CDR3: CAISDPTKDISGNTMYF
J: TRBJ1-1; D: .; size: medium-sized; V: TRBV5-6; length: 15; DNA: TGTGCCAGCAGCTGGTCGTGGACAGAAGACACTGAAGCTTTCTTT; CDR3: CASSWSWTEDTEAFF
J: TRBJ2-2; D: .; size: few; V: TRBV20-1; length: 13; DNA: TGCAGTGCTAGAGGTCCCCTTCCCGGGGAGCTGTTTTTT; CDR3: CSARGPLPGELFF
J: TRBJ2-3; D: .; size: few; V: TRBV10-3; length: 14; DNA: TGTGCCATCAGTGAGTCTAGCGCCCCAGATACGCAGTATTTT; CDR3: CAISESSAPDTQYF
J: TRBJ1-2; D: .; size: once; V: TRBV29-1; length: 9; DNA: TGCAGCGAGGACGGTGGCTACACCTTC; CDR3: CSEDGGYTF
J: TRBJ2-1; D: .; size: few; V: TRBV5-1; length: 14; DNA: TGCGCCAGCAGCTTGGTTTCCCGATACAATGAGCAGTTCTTC; CDR3: CASSLVSRYNEQFF
J: TRBJ2-1; D: .; size: medium-sized; V: TRBV12-3/TRBV12-4; length: 14; DNA: TGTGCCAGCATCCCTGGCCTGAATAACAATGAGCAGTTCTTC; CDR3: CASIPGLNNNEQFF
J: TRBJ2-6; D: .; size: few; V: TRBV5-1; length: 15; DNA: TGCGCCAGCAGCTTTGGCCTTCAGGGGGCCAACGTCCTGACTTTC; CDR3: CASSFGLQGANVLTF
J: TRBJ2-3; D: .; size: medium-sized; V: TRBV4-1; length: 15; DNA: TGCGCCAGCAGCCTACCCGGAGGAGGGCGCGATACGCAGTATTTT; CDR3: CASSLPGGGRDTQYF
J: TRBJ1-1; D: .; size: .; V: TRBV20-1; length: 10; DNA: TGCAGTGTTGCTGACGGTGGAGCTTTCTTT; CDR3: CSVADGGAFF
J: TRBJ2-3; D: TRBD1; size: .; V: TRBV6-1; length: 14; DNA: TGTGCCAGCAGTGAGGGACAGGGGGCAGATACGCAGTATTTT; CDR3: CASSEGQGADTQYF
J: TRBJ2-2; D: .; size: .; V: TRBV7-9; length: 14; DNA: TGTGCCAGCATCGTTTTGGCGAACACCGGGGAGCTGTTTTTT; CDR3: CASIVLANTGELFF
J: TRBJ2-2; D: .; size: .; V: TRBV5-6; length: 17; DNA: TGTGCCAGCAGCCCCTCGGTGACGGGGGCACGCACCGGGGAGCTGTTTTTT; CDR3: CASSPSVTGARTGELFF
J: TRBJ1-1; D: .; size: medium-sized; V: TRBV10-3; length: 14; DNA: TGTGCCATCAGTGAGTCCAGCGGGGTCACTGAAGCTTTCTTT; CDR3: CAISESSGVTEAFF
J: TRBJ2-7; D: .; size: .; V: TRBV18; length: 12; DNA: TGTGCCAGCCCACGTAATCAGGGAGTGCAGTACTTC; CDR3: CASPRNQGVQYF
J: TRBJ2-7; D: .; size: few; V: TRBV28; length: 14; DNA: TGTGCCAGCAGTTCCCTGGACGCAGCCTACGAGCAGTACTTC; CDR3: CASSSLDAAYEQYF
J: TRBJ1-1; D: .; size: .; V: TRBV20-1; length: 15; DNA: TGCAGTGCTAGAGATCTGGTGGATTTGAACACTGAAGCTTTCTTT; CDR3: CSARDLVDLNTEAFF
J: TRBJ2-3; D: TRBD2; size: .; V: TRBV6-2/TRBV6-3; length: 16; DNA: TGTGCCATCAGGAGCAAAGCGGGAACTAGCACAGATACGCAGTATTTT; CDR3: CAIRSKAGTSTDTQYF
J: TRBJ2-2; D: .; size: .; V: TRBV6-2/TRBV6-3; length: 16; DNA: TGTGCCAGCAGTTACTCGGGGGCTATAAGCACCGGGAAGCTGTTTTTT; CDR3: CASSYSGAISTGKLFF
J: TRBJ2-5; D: .; size: medium-sized; V: TRBV6-5; length: 15; DNA: TGTGCCAGCAGCAGCGTTGTGGGGAGAGGGGAGACCCAGTACTTC; CDR3: CASSSVVGRGETQYF
J: TRBJ1-4; D: TRBD1; size: .; V: TRBV20-1; length: 18; DNA: TGCAGTGCTAGGAAACGGACAGGGCTGAGAACAACTAATGAAAAACTGTTTTTT; CDR3: CSARKRTGLRTTNEKLFF
J: TRBJ1-2; D: .; size: few; V: TRBV18; length: 15; DNA: TGTGCCAGCGACCCGGGACACCGAACAAACTATGGCTACACCTTC; CDR3: CASDPGHRTNYGYTF
J: TRBJ2-2; D: TRBD1; size: .; V: TRBV11-2; length: 16; DNA: TGTGCCAGCAGCCTAAAACAGGGGGCCTACACCGGGGAGCTGTTTTTT; CDR3: CASSLKQGAYTGELFF
J: TRBJ2-1; D: .; size: .; V: TRBV24-1; length: 13; DNA: TGTGCCACCAGTGAGCTGACGCAGAATGAGCAGTTCTTC; CDR3: CATSELTQNEQFF
J: TRBJ2-4; D: .; size: few; V: TRBV18; length: 18; DNA: TGTGCCAGCTCACCACTGCGTGAGGGGATTTTAGCCAAAAACATTCAGTACTTC; CDR3: CASSPLREGILAKNIQYF
J: TRBJ2-1; D: TRBD2; size: medium-sized; V: TRBV4-3; length: 16; DNA: TGCGCCAGCAGCCAAGTAGCGGGGACTAAGTCGGGCGAGCAGTTCTTC; CDR3: CASSQVAGTKSGEQFF
J: TRBJ2-3; D: TRBD2; size: .; V: TRBV20-1; length: 14; DNA: TGCAGTGCTAAGCTAGCGGAAAACACAGATACGCAGTATTTT; CDR3: CSAKLAENTDTQYF
J: TRBJ2-5; D: TRBD1; size: medium-sized; V: TRBV4-1; length: 15; DNA: TGCGCCAGCAGCCCCCGGACAGGGGGCGAAGAGACCCAGTACTTC; CDR3: CASSPRTGGEETQYF
J: TRBJ1-3; D: .; size: medium-sized; V: TRBV20-1; length: 12; DNA: TGCAGTGCGGGACGGAGCGCTGACACCATATATTTT; CDR3: CSAGRSADTIYF
J: TRBJ1-5; D: .; size: medium-sized; V: TRBV6-5; length: 13; DNA: TGTGCCAGCGCTTCAGGGGGCAATCAGCCCCAGCATTTT; CDR3: CASASGGNQPQHF
J: TRBJ2-7; D: TRBD1; size: once; V: TRBV27; length: 14; DNA: TGTGCCAGCGGTTTAGGGACAGGGGCCTACGAGCAGTACTTC; CDR3: CASGLGTGAYEQYF
J: TRBJ1-6; D: TRBD1; size: .; V: TRBV28; length: 16; DNA: TGTGCCAGCACTTTGATTTCGGGACAGTATAATTCACCCCTCCACTTT; CDR3: CASTLISGQYNSPLHF
J: TRBJ2-1; D: .; size: medium-sized; V: TRBV24-1; length: 17; DNA: TGTGCCACCAGTGACTGGGGACGCTCTAGCTCCTACAATGAGCAGTTCTTC; CDR3: CATSDWGRSSSYNEQFF
J: TRBJ1-4; D: .; size: few; V: TRBV20-1; length: 12; DNA: TGCAGTGCTAGGGACCAGTATGAAAAACTGTTTTTT; CDR3: CSARDQYEKLFF
J: TRBJ1-2; D: .; size: .; V: TRBV5-1; length: 14; DNA: TGCGCCGGCAGCTCGACAGGCCTCGCCTATGGCTACACCTTC; CDR3: CAGSSTGLAYGYTF
J: TRBJ2-5; D: .; size: medium-sized; V: TRBV20-1; length: 13; DNA: TGCAGTGCTAGCGAGGACGGGGATGGGACCCAGTACTTC; CDR3: CSASEDGDGTQYF
J: TRBJ1-3; D: .; size: medium-sized; V: TRBV18; length: 12; DNA: TGTGCCAGCTCACCACCGGGCCAGCGAATATATTTT; CDR3: CASSPPGQRIYF
J: TRBJ2-2; D: .; size: .; V: TRBV7-7; length: 15; DNA: TGTGCCAGCAGCCGACAGGGCCGGGAGACCGGGGAGCTGTTTTTT; CDR3: CASSRQGRETGELFF
J: TRBJ2-6; D: TRBD2; size: .; V: TRBV4-2; length: 19; DNA: TGTGCCAGCAGCCAAGTCGTGTCGGGACTAGCTACTGGGGCCAACGTCCTGACTTTC; CDR3: CASSQVVSGLATGANVLTF
J: TRBJ1-5; D: .; size: .; V: TRBV5-5; length: 14; DNA: TGTGCCAGCAGCTTGACAGGGACGGAACAGCCCCAGCAGTTT; CDR3: CASSLTGTEQPQQF
J: TRBJ1-1; D: .; size: medium-sized; V: TRBV6-5; length: 13; DNA: TGTGCCAGCAGTTACAGCATGGCGTTTCGGGCTTTCTTT; CDR3: CASSYSMAFRAFF
J: TRBJ2-5; D: .; size: .; V: TRBV27; length: 13; DNA: TGTGCCAGCGGGTTGGTACCCGGAGGGACCCAGTACTTC; CDR3: CASGLVPGGTQYF
J: TRBJ2-6; D: TRBD1; size: few; V: TRBV11-1; length: 19; DNA: TGTGCCAGCAGCCAACTCCGGGACAGGGGGCGTTCTGGGGCCAACGTCCTGACTTTC; CDR3: CASSQLRDRGRSGANVLTF
J: TRBJ1-1; D: .; size: few; V: TRBV6-1; length: 12; DNA: TGTGCCAGCAGCCAGTACCGAGCTGAAGCTTTCTTT; CDR3: CASSQYRAEAFF
J: TRBJ1-2; D: .; size: .; V: TRBV20-1; length: 12; DNA: TGCAGTGCTAGAGGACAGAATTACGGCTACACCTTC; CDR3: CSARGQNYGYTF
J: TRBJ2-1; D: .; size: few; V: TRBV7-3; length: 16; DNA: TGTGCCAGCAGCCTGACCCATGGCGGAGCCTACAATGAGCAGTTCTTC; CDR3: CASSLTHGGAYNEQFF
J: TRBJ2-3; D: .; size: medium-sized; V: TRBV6-5; length: 13; DNA: TGTGCCAGCAGTTACCAGGGTTGGGATACGCAGTATTTT; CDR3: CASSYQGWDTQYF
J: TRBJ2-5; D: TRBD1; size: .; V: TRBV7-2; length: 16; DNA: TGTGCCAGCACCACCGGGACAGGGGCCACCCAAGAGACCCAGTACTTC; CDR3: CASTTGTGATQETQYF
J: TRBJ2-3; D: .; size: .; V: TRBV27; length: 16; DNA: TGTGCCAGCAGCCCATTACCAGGGCCAAATTTTGGTACGCAGTATTTT; CDR3: CASSPLPGPNFGTQYF